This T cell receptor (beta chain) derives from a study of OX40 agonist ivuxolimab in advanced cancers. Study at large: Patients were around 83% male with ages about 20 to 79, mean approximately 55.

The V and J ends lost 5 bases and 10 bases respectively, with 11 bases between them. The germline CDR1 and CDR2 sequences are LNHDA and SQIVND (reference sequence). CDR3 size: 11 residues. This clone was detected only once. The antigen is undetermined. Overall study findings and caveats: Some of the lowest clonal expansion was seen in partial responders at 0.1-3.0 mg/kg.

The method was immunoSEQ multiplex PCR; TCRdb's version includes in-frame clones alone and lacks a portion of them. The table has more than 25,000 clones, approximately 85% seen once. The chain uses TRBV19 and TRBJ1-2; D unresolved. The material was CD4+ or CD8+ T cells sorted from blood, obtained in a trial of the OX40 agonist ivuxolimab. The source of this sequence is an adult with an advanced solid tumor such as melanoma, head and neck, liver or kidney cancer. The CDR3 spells CASSLPGVYTF. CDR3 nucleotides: TGTGCCAGTAGTCTTCCCGGGGTCTACACCTTC.